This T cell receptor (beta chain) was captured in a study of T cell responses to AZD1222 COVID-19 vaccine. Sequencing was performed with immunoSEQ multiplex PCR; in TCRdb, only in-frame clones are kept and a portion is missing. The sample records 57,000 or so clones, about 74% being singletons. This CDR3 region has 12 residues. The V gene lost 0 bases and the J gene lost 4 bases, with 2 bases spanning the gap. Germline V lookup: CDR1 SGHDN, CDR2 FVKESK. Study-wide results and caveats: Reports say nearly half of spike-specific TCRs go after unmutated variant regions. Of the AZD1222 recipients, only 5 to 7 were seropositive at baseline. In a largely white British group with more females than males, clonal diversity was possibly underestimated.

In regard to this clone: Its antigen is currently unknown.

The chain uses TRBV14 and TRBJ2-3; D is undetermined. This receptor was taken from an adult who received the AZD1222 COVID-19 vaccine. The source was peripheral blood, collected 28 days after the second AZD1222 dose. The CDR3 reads CASSQESDTQYF. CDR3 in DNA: TGTGCCAGCAGCCAAGAGTCAGATACGCAGTATTTT.